Each of the 14 T cell receptor beta chains below was sequenced from the same sample in a study of vaccination and CD4 T cells after COVID-19. Described treatment: roughly ten-day PBMC culture with coronavirus spike peptide pools or control peptides (ViraFEST assay). Gathered ahead of the COVID-19 pandemic (2011-2018) were the CD4+ T cells of the unexposed donor. The Oncomine TCR Beta short-read assay sequenced DNA from cultured CD4+ T cells. TCRdb re-called the PCR reads through MiXCR, storing one row per CDR3 protein. The repertoire consists of around 6,100 distinct CDR3 sequences, with 45% to 55% occurring once and the leading ten covering roughly 23%. No antigen has been identified for these receptors. Input material: CD4+ T cells from blood, cultured in vitro. The source of these receptors is a human donor in good health.

This clonotype was seen a handful of times. This chain links TRBV27 with TRBJ2-7; tentative D call: TRBD2 (8 bases). V lost 3 bases to trimming and J lost 7 bases, with 16 bases between them. The CDR3 contains 14 residues. CDR1 MNHEY and CDR2 SMNVEV come from the germline V gene (reference sequence). The CDR3 reads CASSFGRGLGEQYF. CDR3 sequence (DNA): TGTGCCAGCAGTTTCGGGAGGGGGCTCGGAGAGCAGTACTTC.

The V call is TRBV4-1, the J call TRBJ2-1, with D uncertain. CDR3 length: 12 residues. The germline gives CDR1 MGHRA, CDR2 YSYEKL. V was clipped by 1 base and J by 10 bases, with 8 bases between them. Here the CDR3 reads CASSQAGWEQFF. As DNA, the CDR3 is TGCGCCAGCAGCCAAGCCGGCTGGGAGCAGTTCTTC.

CDR3 sequence reads: CASSLASGVADTQYF. CDR3 sequence (DNA): TGCGCCAGCAGCTTGGCGTCAGGGGTAGCAGATACGCAGTATTTT. This chain uses TRBV5-1 with TRBJ2-3; a possible D gene is TRBD1 (6 bases). This CDR3 is 15 amino acids long. Trimming removed 0 bases from V and 4 bases from J, with 12 bases in between. CDR1 is SGHRS, CDR2 YFSETQ, per germline.

This sequence joins TRBV19 and TRBJ2-3, with TRBD2 matching over 12 bases. CDR1 is LNHDA, CDR2 SQIVND, per germline (reference sequence). The CDR3 covers 14 residues. Trimming at V came to 6 bases and at J to 8 bases, leaving 6 bases not matched to a gene. DNA for the CDR3: TGTGCCAGTAGGACTAGCGGGAGTAAAGCTACGCAGTATTTT. Amino acids: CASRTSGSKATQYF.

This clonotype was recorded a few times. The chain carries TRBV12-3 or TRBV12-4 and TRBJ1-5; 8 nucleotides agree with TRBD1. The V gene end was trimmed by 7 bases and the J gene end by 7 bases; junction bases not matched to a gene: 12. The CDR3 is 15 residues long. CDR3 in DNA: TGTGCCAGCATCCTCGAAACAGGGGGTGAGCAGCCCCAGCATTTT. Protein sequence: CASILETGGEQPQHF.

In its sample, this clonotype was seen a few times. This chain joins TRBV19 and TRBJ1-2, with 7 nucleotides matching TRBD1. CDR3 length equals 15 residues. V lost 5 bases, J lost 4 bases, and 10 bases stayed unmatched. Germline V lookup: CDR1 LNHDA, CDR2 SQIVND (reference sequence). The CDR3 region is CASSSGQVRAYGYTF. Written as DNA, the CDR3 is TGTGCCAGTAGTTCAGGACAGGTACGCGCCTATGGCTACACCTTC.

This clonotype has more than one count but fewer than ten. This chain links TRBV7-9 with TRBJ1-1, with TRBD1 matching 7 bases. After removal of 5 bases from V and 0 bases from J, the junction contained 6 bases not matched to a gene. Germline-derived CDR1 and CDR2 are SEHNR and FQNEAQ (reference sequence). This CDR3 region has 15 residues. The CDR3 loop is CASSPDRLMNTEAFF. Here the CDR3 DNA reads TGTGCCAGCAGCCCGGACAGGCTAATGAACACTGAAGCTTTCTTT.

The chain links TRBV6-1 to TRBJ1-5; D gene ambiguous. V was clipped by 5 bases and J by 2 bases, with 10 bases between them. Per the germline V gene, CDR1 is MNHNS and CDR2 is SASEGT. The CDR3 loop spans 14 amino acids. The CDR3: CASSPLVGNQPQHF. CDR3 bases: TGTGCCAGCAGTCCCCTGGTCGGCAATCAGCCCCAGCATTTT.

V usage is TRBV6-1 and J usage is TRBJ1-1; 7 bases map to TRBD1. Germline V lookup: CDR1 MNHNS, CDR2 SASEGT. V shed 7 bases, J shed 0 bases, and the junction held 8 bases outside the gene matches. The CDR3 loop spans 15 amino acids. The CDR3 loop is CASTPPGGLNTEAFF. The CDR3 DNA is TGTGCCAGCACCCCCCCAGGGGGACTGAACACTGAAGCTTTCTTT.

This rearrangement joins TRBV6-1 to TRBJ1-4; 12 nucleotides agree with TRBD1. Per germline, CDR1 MNHNS and CDR2 SASEGT. The CDR3 runs to 15 residues. J lost 8 bases, V lost 6 bases, and 7 bases had no gene match. CDR3 in DNA: TGTGCCAGCAGGACTTTGGGGACAGGGGGCGAAAAACTGTTTTTT. Its translation is CASRTLGTGGEKLFF.

The rearrangement links TRBV6-5 to TRBJ2-2, with D perhaps TRBD1 (5 bases). The V gene lost 0 bases and the J gene lost 6 bases, with 5 bases spanning the gap. Germline values: CDR1 MNHEY, CDR2 SVGAGI. The CDR3 covers 13 residues. The CDR3: CASSYSRAGELFF. CDR3 nucleotides: TGTGCCAGCAGTTACTCCAGGGCCGGGGAGCTGTTTTTT.

This clonotype was observed a handful of times. This chain connects TRBV15 to TRBJ1-2, with unresolved D. The germline gives CDR1 LNHNV, CDR2 YYDKDF (reference sequence). The CDR3 runs to 14 residues. Deletions cut 1 base from V and 8 bases from J, with 14 bases between. DNA for the CDR3: TGTGCCACCAGCAGAGTGCAGGCCGGGAGAGGCTACACCTTC. It specifies CATSRVQAGRGYTF.

V usage is TRBV12-3 or TRBV12-4 and J usage is TRBJ2-1, with D hard to call. The ends were cut back, 6 bases at V and 10 bases at J, with 13 bases in the middle. This CDR3 contains 12 residues. The CDR3 reads CASSRTETEQFF. The CDR3 DNA sequence: TGTGCCAGCAGCCGGACGGAAACCGAGCAGTTCTTC.

This clonotype was detected a few times. The CDR3 bases are TGTGCCTGGCAGTCAGCGGGAGGGTCCTACGAGCAGTACTTC. Translating gives CAWQSAGGSYEQYF. The V and J genes are TRBV30 and TRBJ2-7; 10 bases match TRBD2. The germline CDR1 and CDR2 sequences are GTSNPN and SVGIG (reference sequence). With V trimmed by 5 bases and J by 1 base, 5 bases remained unmatched. The CDR3 sequence is 14 residues long. The full variable domain, with the rest looked up from reference TRBV30 and TRBJ2-7, is SQTIHQWPATLVQPVGSPLSLECTVEGTSNPNLYWYRQAAGRGLQLLFYSVGIGQISSEVPQNLSASRPQDRQFILSSKKLLLSDSGFYLCAWQSAGGSYEQYFGPGTRLTVT.